This TCR beta chain was observed in a study of cytomegalovirus exposure and HLA in healthy donors (dated 2017 in TCRdb). Looking at the study overall: In an earlier analysis of approximately 500 of the donors, 276 Gb of sequence data and 100 million or so unique TCR beta sequences from roughly 190 million T cells were reported. All discovery cohort repertoires had been generated using a single sequencing platform. Along with the approximately 700-subject first cohort, a separate validation cohort of over 90 different subjects was used. Roughly 300 gigabases of sequencing data and approximately 80 million unique TCR sequences were included in an early release covering about 600 HLA-typed donors. On average, around 240,000 unique TCR beta nucleotide sequences were sequenced per donor among fewer than 500 genotyped donors of the cohort, with roughly 18% of those sequences being non-productive. Because of strong linkage in the cohort, roughly five DR-DQ haplotypes were treated as single units for association and clustering. Class I and class II HLA loci were covered by the typing at four-digit resolution. In the later analysis, no new phenotypic data were used to find candidate immune exposures; instead, reliance was placed on TCR beta sequences and their occurrence across donors. To decide whether each TCR beta V gene segment behaved as functional or pseudogenic, an earlier analysis of nearly 600 of the donors relied on high-throughput TCR beta sequencing. Donor age, sex, ethnicity and CMV serostatus were compiled together with the repertoire data. To study patterns of TCR occurrence, a later analysis re-analyzed previously published TCR beta repertoires from around 670 donors and added high-resolution HLA genotyping. Of the 398 genotyped donors, approximately 83% fell in the genetic ancestry cluster associated with self-reported Caucasian donors. The number of donors typed differed by locus, with about 629-630 for A, B, C, DRB1 and DQB1, 522 for DQA1, under 610 for DPA1, and some 450 for DPB1. To predict cytomegalovirus infection status, the study brought together high-throughput TCR immunosequencing, statistical association of individual TCRs with disease status, and machine learning. The study aimed to test whether signatures of past pathogen exposure could be identified by cataloging public T cell receptors. Using immunosequencing, the study profiled T cell repertoires from about 620 subjects and related those repertoires to cytomegalovirus serostatus. Genome-wide SNP genotypes for about 60% of the 666 donors were used in a later genetic analysis, which treated that subset as a discovery cohort. Study-wide findings and limitations: Specific HLA alleles were associated with 15,000 to 20,000 TCR beta sequences at a false discovery rate of 0.05 in a later analysis. In a later analysis, several top co-occurrence clusters were reported to appear linked to parvovirus B19, influenza, CMV and Epstein-Barr virus. In an earlier analysis of some 640 of the donors, most TCR beta V segments were observed in productive rearrangements about 87% or about 30% of the time, broadly matching IMGT annotations. The classifier was reported to diagnose cytomegalovirus status with high specificity and sensitivity in both the original and validation cohorts. Because counts were too low, 15 or so rarely observed V segments, including chromosome 9 orphons, were excluded from the earlier analysis of roughly 580 of the donors. Linkage disequilibrium might explain the correlated functional status among segregating V segments, but an unknown experimental factor could not be ruled out. A few of the identified cytomegalovirus-associated TCR beta chains were confirmed in vitro to be specific for cytomegalovirus antigens. A later genetic analysis reported fewer N-insertions in productive TCRs among donors in an Asian-associated ancestry cluster than the roughly 650-donor mean. For the cohort, immune exposure information was limited to CMV serostatus. A later analysis found that TCR association rates varied across HLA loci, with DRB1 alleles showing the most associated TCRs and HLA-C alleles the fewest. A further reported finding was that TCR beta sequences accurately predicted the HLA-A and HLA-B alleles for most subjects in the first cohort. In a later analysis, HLA-associated TCR beta chains were found to be more clonally expanded and to have lower generation probabilities than equally common non-associated chains. In a later analysis, most CMV-associated TCR beta chains were found to appear HLA-restricted, with HLA associations seemingly driven largely by CMV exposure. V-gene and J-gene trimming of TCR beta chains was associated with a missense DCLRE1C variant in a later genetic analysis, and the association was replicated in an independent cohort. A cluster of highly shared sequence variants was judged likely to be a technical artifact of the sequencing pipeline. A total of 150 or so TCR beta chains were listed by the study as associated with cytomegalovirus. The authors suggested that the approach could potentially be extended to other disease states and immunological phenotypes. HLA typing was unavailable for some donors at each locus, so association tests used only the typed subset. The 87-base-pair reads could not distinguish some IMGT-functional V segments, including TRBV6-2 and TRBV6-3, so those segments were excluded. This cohort had only TCR beta chains sequenced, and the lack of alpha or paired-chain data limited which features could be detected. Most TCR sequences were observed very rarely across donors, whereas some public TCRs were present in many individuals. When HLA alleles, especially DR and DQ, strongly co-occurred, TCR associations were difficult to assign to individual alleles. The presence/absence analyses assumed that sequencing depth was roughly uniform across donors, and that assumption may not be true.

The CDR3 covers 15 residues, taking in both the cysteine and the phenylalanine. The DNA shown is the 45-base CDR3, in frame from base 1. The CDR1 and CDR2 encoded by the germline V gene (reference sequence) are MNHEY and SMNVEV. V loses 5 bases, J loses 3 bases, and the germline ends lie 14 bases apart. On this clone itself: Its antigen is unknown. Per-nucleotide qualities are absent, and no much larger clonotype sits a single base away.

Receptors were amplified or captured by the immunoSEQ multiplex PCR assay. The multiplex PCR relied on a mix of 60 forward primers for TCR Vbeta segments and 13 reverse primers for TCR Jbeta segments. The CDR3 region of rearranged TCR beta genes was amplified from genomic DNA by a multiplex PCR assay. Amplified TCR beta libraries were sequenced as 87-base-pair reads on the Illumina HiSeq System. In the paper's pipeline: In a later analysis, tens of millions of unique TCR beta chains were counted across the roughly 670 repertoires, and approximately 11 million of these chains were shared by at least two donors. To remove PCR and sequencing errors, raw reads were error-corrected and collapsed into unique sequences using a nearest-neighbor algorithm that merged closely related sequences. To assign V, D and J gene segments, CDR3 sequences were aligned to IMGT reference sequences. Each retained sequence needed at least a six-nucleotide match to both a V gene segment and a J gene segment. Rearrangements were classified as productive when the CDR3 lacked stop codons and remained in frame with V and J, and all other rearrangements were classified as non-productive. CDR3 was defined according to IMGT convention as the region running from the second conserved V-encoded cysteine to the conserved J-encoded phenylalanine. The earlier analysis of approximately 500 of the donors excluded sequences that lacked an unambiguous match to a single V gene segment. An earlier analysis of 587 of the donors called V segments functional above 56.7% productive rearrangements and segregating when the between-donor standard deviation exceeded 5%. A statistical classification framework was built to diagnose cytomegalovirus status from the catalog of TCR beta chain sequences. In a later analysis, V and J genes were assigned by comparing TCR nucleotide sequences against IMGT/GENE-DB human TR gene sequences. In a later analysis, CDR3 sequences and most-parsimonious VDJ recombination scenarios were assigned using the TCRdist pipeline. A later analysis defined each TCR beta chain by its CDR3 amino acid sequence plus V-gene family, and excluded reads lacking a unique V-gene family. As a way to deal with suspected cross-contamination and a sequencing artifact, a later analysis dropped 500 to 700 nucleotide sequences that were highly shared and had low generation probability. In a later analysis, a clonal expansion index for each public chain was calculated from normalized within-repertoire ranks of inferred template counts. Generation probabilities in a later analysis came from a VDJ recombination model fitted to out-of-frame rearrangements, and those results were checked against IGoR. Hypergeometric tests were used in a later analysis to score TCR-TCR, TCR-HLA and TCR-CMV co-occurrence, with a repertoire-size bias correction applied to the TCR pairs. To estimate false discovery rates, a later analysis permuted the HLA or CMV assignments 20 times. In a later analysis, co-occurring TCRs were grouped with DBSCAN, and TCRdist sequence similarity was added when clustering was performed within HLA-allele-positive subsets. Repertoires with fewer than 30,000 or more than 120,000 public chains were left out of co-occurrence clustering, as were about five repertoires with anomalous nucleotide sharing. The immuneACCESS repertoire file appears here via TCRdb, limited to in-frame rearrangements. These files lack a portion of the clones; in checked studies, under half of the deficit traces to unresolved V genes, and the cause of the others is not known. The V and J calls and clone size come from that table; D and trimming were worked out from the DNA. In all, the sample holds 100,000 to 150,000 clones, and approximately 72% of those were seen once. Clones ranked in the top ten supply around 9.1% of the sample.

In total, approximately 610 healthy bone marrow donors made up the cohort. At the time of sampling, all cohort members were nominally healthy, though unrecorded immune exposures were likely present. The donor was CMV seropositive and belonged to the group of 250 to 300 seropositive cohort members. A peripheral blood sample was collected from each donor, and TCR beta sequencing was performed on peripheral blood mononuclear cells. Genomic DNA extraction from the blood cell samples was performed with the Qiagen DNeasy Blood Extraction Kit. The chain was built from TRBV27 and TRBJ2-1; tentative D gene TRBD1, with 5 bases matching. The sequencing input was PBMCs. The clonotype comes from a woman aged 45-59 years in good health and CMV-seropositive. The nucleotide sequence is given as TGTGCCAGCAGTACGACAGAATCCGTCTACAATGAGCAGTTCTTC. It codes for CASSTTESVYNEQFF.